This passage covers 5 T cell receptor beta chains from one sample sequenced in a study of T cells after posttransplantation cyclophosphamide. Sequenced by immunoSEQ multiplex PCR; TCRdb stores in-frame clones only, minus some. The table has 5,500 to 9,000 clones, 75% to 95% seen once; the top ten hold 3% to 4.5%. Source material: CD4+ T cells sorted from blood. Source of these receptors: a woman in her 50s in good health and a related stem cell transplant donor.

The chain links TRBV7-6 to TRBJ1-3; 9 bases fit TRBD1. Germline assignment: CDR1 SGHVS and CDR2 FNYEAQ. V lost 3 bases, J lost 0 bases, and 3 bases stayed unmatched. This CDR3 has 16 residues. In DNA form, the CDR3 reads TGTGCCAGCAGCTTTGGGACAGGGAGCTCTGGAAACACCATATATTTT. Amino acids: CASSFGTGSSGNTIYF.

V usage is TRBV11-3 and J usage is TRBJ2-1; possibly TRBD2 for D (5 bases). CDR1 is SGHNT, CDR2 YENEEA, per germline. The length of the CDR3 is 13 residues. V lost 0 bases to trimming and J lost 10 bases, with 10 bases between them. The CDR3, as DNA: TGTGCCAGCAGCTTAGATAATCGCGGGGAGCAGTTCTTC. Amino acids: CASSLDNRGEQFF.

The gene calls are TRBV6-4 and TRBJ1-1, with D hard to call. V dropped 5 bases and J dropped 10 bases, with 17 bases sitting between them. This CDR3 is built from 13 residues. Germline V gene data show CDR1 as MRHNA and CDR2 as SNTAGT. CDR3 region: CASSPVRDGVAFF. The CDR3 DNA reads as TGTGCCAGCAGTCCAGTCCGAGACGGGGTAGCTTTCTTT.

The J gene is TRBJ1-5, the V gene TRBV30, with 7 positions matching TRBD1. Germline lookup yields CDR1 GTSNPN and CDR2 SVGIG (reference sequence). The CDR3 spans 16 residues. The J segment lost 1 base and the V segment lost 1 base, leaving 7 bases of the junction unmatched. CDR3 in amino acids: CAWSAETGRSNQPQHF. In nucleotides, the CDR3 is TGTGCCTGGAGTGCTGAGACAGGGAGAAGCAATCAGCCCCAGCATTTT.

This chain joins TRBV7-3 and TRBJ1-1, with a possible D match to TRBD1 (6 bases). Germline V gene data show CDR1 as SGHTA and CDR2 as FQGTGA. Trimming took 5 bases from V and 2 from J, leaving 15 bases between them. The CDR3 spans 15 residues. In DNA form, the CDR3 reads TGTGCCAGCAGCCCGAAACCGGGACAAAACACTGAAGCTTTCTTT. Encoded protein: CASSPKPGQNTEAFF.